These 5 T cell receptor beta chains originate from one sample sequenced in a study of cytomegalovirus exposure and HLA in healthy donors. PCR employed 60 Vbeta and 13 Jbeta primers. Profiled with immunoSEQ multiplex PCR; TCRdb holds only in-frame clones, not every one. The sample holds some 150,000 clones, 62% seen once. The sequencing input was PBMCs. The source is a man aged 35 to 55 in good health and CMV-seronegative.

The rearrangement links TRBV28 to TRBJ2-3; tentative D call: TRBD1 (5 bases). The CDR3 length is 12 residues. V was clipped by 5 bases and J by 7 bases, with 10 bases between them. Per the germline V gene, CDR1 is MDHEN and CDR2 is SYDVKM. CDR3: CASSPPGNTQYF. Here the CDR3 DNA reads TGTGCCAGCAGTCCTCCAGGGAATACGCAGTATTTT.

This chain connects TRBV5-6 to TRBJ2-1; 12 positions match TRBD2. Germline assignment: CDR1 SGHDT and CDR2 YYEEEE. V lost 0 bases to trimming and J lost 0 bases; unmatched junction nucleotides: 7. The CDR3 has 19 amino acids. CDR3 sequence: CASSLGTSGGRLSYNEQFF. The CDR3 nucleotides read TGTGCCAGCAGCTTGGGTACTAGCGGGGGGCGACTCTCCTACAATGAGCAGTTCTTC.

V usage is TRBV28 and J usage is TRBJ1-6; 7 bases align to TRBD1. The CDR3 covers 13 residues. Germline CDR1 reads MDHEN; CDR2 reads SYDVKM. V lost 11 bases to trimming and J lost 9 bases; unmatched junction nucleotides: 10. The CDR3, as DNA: TGTGCCTTTAGGGGGCAGGGGAGTTCACCCCTCCACTTT. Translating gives CAFRGQGSSPLHF.

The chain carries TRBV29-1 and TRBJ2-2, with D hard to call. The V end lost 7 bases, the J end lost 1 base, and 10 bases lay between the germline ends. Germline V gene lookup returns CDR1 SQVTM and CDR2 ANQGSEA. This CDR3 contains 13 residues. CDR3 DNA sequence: TGCAGCGCCCTCACCGGGAACACCGGGGAGCTGTTTTTT. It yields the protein CSALTGNTGELFF.

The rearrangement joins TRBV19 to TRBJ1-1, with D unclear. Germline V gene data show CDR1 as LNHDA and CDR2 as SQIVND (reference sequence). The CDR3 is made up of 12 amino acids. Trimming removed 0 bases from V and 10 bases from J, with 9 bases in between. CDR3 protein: CASSIEYSRAFF. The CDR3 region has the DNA TGTGCCAGTAGTATAGAATACAGTAGAGCTTTCTTT.